This section outlines one TCR beta chain sequence together with its context. Cells sorted as Tregs were CD4+, CD25+ and CD127-/low. After constant-region reverse-primer amplification, full-length variable regions underwent semi-nested PCR with Nested Universal Primer A. TCRdb re-derived calls from the 5' RACE reads in MiXCR, one entry per CDR3 protein. This table has under 45,000 distinct CDR3 sequences, less than 25% appearing once. The germline V and J ends were trimmed by 0 bases and 10 bases, with 8 bases remaining between them. The germline CDR1 and CDR2 sequences are SGHDT and YYEEEE. The CDR3 has 13 amino acids.

The sequenced sample was Tregs sorted from blood. The chain combines TRBV5-6 with TRBJ1-6; D remains ambiguous. The clonotype originates from a female donor with breast cancer. This chain's CDR3 is CASSLGPSSPLHF. Written as DNA, the CDR3 is TGTGCCAGCAGCTTGGGACCTTCCTCACCCCTCCACTTT.